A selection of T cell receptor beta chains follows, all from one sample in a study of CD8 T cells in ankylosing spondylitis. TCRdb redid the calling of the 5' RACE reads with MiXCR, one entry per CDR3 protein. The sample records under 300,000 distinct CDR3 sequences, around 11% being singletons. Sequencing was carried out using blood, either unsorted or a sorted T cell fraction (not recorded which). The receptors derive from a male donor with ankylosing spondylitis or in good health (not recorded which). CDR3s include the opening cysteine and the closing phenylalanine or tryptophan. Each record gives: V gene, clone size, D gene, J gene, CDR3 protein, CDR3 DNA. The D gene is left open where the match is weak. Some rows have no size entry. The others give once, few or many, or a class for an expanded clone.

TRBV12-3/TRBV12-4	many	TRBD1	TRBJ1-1	CASSPQGATEAFF	TGTGCCAGCAGCCCACAGGGGGCCACTGAAGCTTTCTTT
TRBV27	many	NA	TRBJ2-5	CASSLARNQETQYF	TGTGCCAGCAGTTTAGCCAGGAACCAAGAGACCCAGTACTTC
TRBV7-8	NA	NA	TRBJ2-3	CASSLLEGADTQYF	TGTGCCAGCAGCTTATTAGAGGGGGCAGATACGCAGTATTTT
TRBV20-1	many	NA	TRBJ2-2	CSARWREKGTGELFF	TGCAGTGCTAGGTGGCGGGAAAAAGGGACCGGGGAGCTGTTTTTT
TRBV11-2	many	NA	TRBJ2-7	CASSLGDRQVGYF	TGTGCCAGCAGCTTAGGTGATCGGCAGGTAGGATACTTC
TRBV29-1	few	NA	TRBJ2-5	CSVGREYQETQYF	TGCAGCGTGGGCCGAGAGTACCAAGAGACCCAGTACTTC
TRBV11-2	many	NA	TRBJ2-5	CASTGMETQYF	TGTGCCAGCACCGGGATGGAGACCCAGTACTTC
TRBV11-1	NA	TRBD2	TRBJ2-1	CASSPASGGPIFSSYNEQFF	TGTGCCAGCAGCCCAGCTAGCGGGGGGCCGATATTTTCCTCCTACAATGAGCAGTTCTTC
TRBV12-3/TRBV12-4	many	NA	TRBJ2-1	CASSGVGVGEQFF	TGTGCCAGCAGTGGGGTAGGGGTGGGTGAGCAGTTCTTC
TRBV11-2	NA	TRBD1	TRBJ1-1	CASRITGGTEAFF	TGTGCCAGCAGGATCACAGGGGGAACTGAAGCTTTCTTT
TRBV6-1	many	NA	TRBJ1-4	CASSESRADEKLFF	TGTGCCAGCAGTGAAAGCAGGGCTGACGAAAAACTGTTTTTT
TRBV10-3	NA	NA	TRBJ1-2	CATGSNYGYTF	TGTGCCACCGGCTCTAACTATGGCTACACCTTC
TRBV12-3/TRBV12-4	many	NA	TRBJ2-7	CASSFTGGPYEQYF	TGTGCCAGCAGTTTTACGGGCGGACCCTACGAGCAGTACTTC
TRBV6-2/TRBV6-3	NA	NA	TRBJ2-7	CASRHDTYEQYF	TGTGCCAGCAGACACGACACCTACGAGCAGTACTTC
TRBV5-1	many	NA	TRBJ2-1	CASSLSGAVNEQFF	TGCGCCAGCAGCTTGTCAGGGGCCGTCAATGAGCAGTTCTTC
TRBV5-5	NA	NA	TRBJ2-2	CASSLWEDRELFF	TGTGCCAGCAGCTTGTGGGAGGACCGGGAGCTGTTTTTT
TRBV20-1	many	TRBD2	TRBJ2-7	CSARDQLSGGNSYEQYF	TGCAGTGCTAGAGATCAGTTGAGCGGGGGGAACTCCTACGAGCAGTACTTC
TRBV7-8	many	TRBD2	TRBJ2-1	CASSSPFRSSGSRNEQFF	TGTGCCAGCAGCTCGCCTTTTCGATCTAGCGGGAGTCGGAATGAGCAGTTCTTC
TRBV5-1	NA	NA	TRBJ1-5	CASSKDSTVDQPQHF	TGCGCCAGCAGCAAGGACAGCACCGTCGATCAGCCCCAGCATTTT
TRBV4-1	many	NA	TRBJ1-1	CASSQVAGSTEAFF	TGCGCCAGCAGCCAAGTCGCAGGGTCCACTGAAGCTTTCTTT
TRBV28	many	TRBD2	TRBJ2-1	CASKIRASGGVYEQFF	TGTGCCAGCAAAATCCGGGCTAGCGGGGGGGTCTATGAGCAGTTCTTC
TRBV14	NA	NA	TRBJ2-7	CASSRDGYEQYF	TGTGCCAGCAGCCGGGACGGGTACGAGCAGTACTTC
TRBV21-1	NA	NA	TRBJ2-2	CASSKDDRGTNTGELFF	TGTGCCAGCAGCAAAGACGACAGGGGGACGAACACCGGGGAGCTGTTTTTT
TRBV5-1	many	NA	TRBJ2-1	CASSPKAQAYNEQFF	TGCGCCAGCAGCCCAAAGGCGCAGGCATACAATGAGCAGTTCTTC
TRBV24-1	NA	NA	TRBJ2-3	CATSDFRSTDTQYF	TGTGCCACCAGTGACTTCAGGAGCACAGATACGCAGTATTTT
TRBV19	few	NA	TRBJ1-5	CASSMAYSNQPQHF	TGTGCCAGTAGTATGGCGTATAGCAATCAGCCCCAGCATTTT
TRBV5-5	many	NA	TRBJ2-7	CASSDKQGSYEQYF	TGTGCCAGCAGCGATAAACAGGGATCCTACGAGCAGTACTTC
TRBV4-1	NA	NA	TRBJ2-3	CASSQDSKGADTQYF	TGCGCCAGCAGCCAAGATTCCAAAGGAGCAGATACGCAGTATTTT
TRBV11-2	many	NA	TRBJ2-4	CASRGLAKNIQYF	TGTGCCAGCAGAGGACTAGCCAAAAACATTCAGTACTTC
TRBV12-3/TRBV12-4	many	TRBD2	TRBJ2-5	CASSFLAGGPLRETQYF	TGTGCCAGCAGTTTTCTAGCGGGGGGGCCATTGAGAGAGACCCAGTACTTC
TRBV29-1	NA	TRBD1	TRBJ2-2	CSVGTGVTGELFF	TGCAGCGTTGGGACAGGGGTGACCGGGGAGCTGTTTTTT
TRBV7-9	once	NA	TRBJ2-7	CASSTRGDEQYF	TGTGCCAGCAGCACAAGGGGCGACGAGCAGTACTTC
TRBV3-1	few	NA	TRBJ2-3	CASSPKRGASTDTQYF	TGTGCCAGCAGCCCCAAACGGGGCGCTAGCACAGATACGCAGTATTTT
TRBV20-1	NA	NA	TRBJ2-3	CSASRLRRTDTQYF	TGCAGTGCTAGTAGGCTACGACGCACAGATACGCAGTATTTT
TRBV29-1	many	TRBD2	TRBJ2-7	CSARGGLTYEQYF	TGCAGCGCCCGGGGGGGGTTAACCTACGAGCAGTACTTC
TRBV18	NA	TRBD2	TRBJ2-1	CASSPRMMASGSNEQFF	TGTGCCAGCTCACCACGAATGATGGCTAGCGGGAGTAATGAGCAGTTCTTC
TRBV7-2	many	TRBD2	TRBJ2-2	CASSVYGGDTGELFF	TGTGCCAGCAGCGTATACGGGGGGGACACCGGGGAGCTGTTTTTT
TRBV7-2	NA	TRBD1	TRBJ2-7	CASSANRGSYEQYF	TGTGCCAGCAGCGCGAACAGGGGCTCCTACGAGCAGTACTTC
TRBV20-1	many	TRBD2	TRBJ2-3	CSAFPSGTDTQYF	TGCAGTGCTTTCCCTAGCGGGACAGATACGCAGTATTTT
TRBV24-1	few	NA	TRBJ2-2	CATSSAVGELFF	TGTGCCACCAGCTCAGCCGTCGGGGAGCTGTTTTTT
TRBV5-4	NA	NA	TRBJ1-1	CASSAGDVGWAEAFF	TGTGCCAGCAGCGCAGGGGATGTAGGGTGGGCTGAAGCTTTCTTT
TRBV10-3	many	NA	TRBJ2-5	CAISQGVFQETQYF	TGTGCCATCAGCCAGGGCGTATTCCAAGAGACCCAGTACTTC
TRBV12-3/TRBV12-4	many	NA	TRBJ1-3	CASSFDSGGTRGNTIYF	TGTGCCAGCAGTTTTGATTCTGGGGGCACGCGGGGAAACACCATATATTTT
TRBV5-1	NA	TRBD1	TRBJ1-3	CASSSKDYRTGTGNTIYF	TGCGCCAGCAGCTCGAAAGATTACAGGACAGGGACTGGAAACACCATATATTTT
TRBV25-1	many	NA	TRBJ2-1	CASPIYHQPSSYNEQFF	TGTGCCAGCCCAATTTACCACCAGCCGAGCTCCTACAATGAGCAGTTCTTC
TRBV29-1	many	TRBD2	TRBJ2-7	CSVATTSGGGVIQYF	TGCAGCGTCGCGACGACTAGCGGAGGGGGCGTCATCCAGTACTTC
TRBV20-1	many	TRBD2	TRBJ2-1	CSARPEPPSGIFDEQFF	TGCAGTGCTAGGCCCGAACCCCCCAGCGGGATTTTTGATGAGCAGTTCTTC
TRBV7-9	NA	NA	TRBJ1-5	CASSLTGRLDQPQHF	TGTGCCAGCAGCTTGACCGGGAGACTAGATCAGCCCCAGCATTTT
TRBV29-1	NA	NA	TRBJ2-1	CSVVFDNLREQFF	TGCAGCGTTGTGTTTGATAATTTAAGGGAGCAGTTCTTC
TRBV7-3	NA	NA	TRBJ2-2	CASSSNVQTNTGELFF	TGTGCCAGCAGCTCAAATGTGCAAACGAACACCGGGGAGCTGTTTTTT
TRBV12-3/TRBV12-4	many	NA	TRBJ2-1	CASSLFEQFF	TGTGCCAGCAGTTTGTTTGAGCAGTTCTTC
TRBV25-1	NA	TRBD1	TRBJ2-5	CASSIDRAIQETQYF	TGTGCCAGCAGCATAGACAGGGCAATCCAAGAGACCCAGTACTTC
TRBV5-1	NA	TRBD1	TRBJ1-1	CASSRDSLNIEAFF	TGCGCCAGCAGCCGGGACAGCTTGAACATTGAAGCTTTCTTT